Listed below are T cell receptor beta chains from one sample, sequenced in a study of shared clonotypes between healthy human individuals. Clones were sequenced by immunoSEQ multiplex PCR, and TCRdb holds only the in-frame ones, with some missing. The sample has approximately 2.1 million clones, 93% seen once. Sequencing input: naive CD4+ T cells from PBMCs. The receptors shown here come from a man between 18 and 29 years old in good health. Some clones in this sample may be carry-over from other donors' samples. CDR3s include the opening cysteine and the closing phenylalanine or tryptophan. A D gene is named only where the DNA matches it firmly. Expanded clones get a size class; other rows say once, few or many, or leave the size out.

J | size | V | D | DNA | CDR3
TRBJ2-7 | - | TRBV19 | TRBD1 | TGTGCCAGTAGTACCACAGGGGAAGAGCAGTACTTC | CASSTTGEEQYF
TRBJ2-5 | - | TRBV5-6 | TRBD2 | TGTGCCAGCAGCCCGGTCGGGGAGGGTAGAGGGACCCAGTACTTC | CASSPVGEGRGTQYF
TRBJ2-5 | - | TRBV28 | - | TGTGCCAGCAGGGAGGGAGAGACCCAGTACTTC | CASREGETQYF
TRBJ1-4 | - | TRBV10-3 | - | TGTGCCATCAGTGCAACTAATGAAAAACTGTTTTTT | CAISATNEKLFF
TRBJ1-1 | - | TRBV5-1 | - | TGCGCCAGCAGCTTGGCAGCGGAGAACACTGAAGCTTTCTTT | CASSLAAENTEAFF
TRBJ1-2 | - | TRBV4-3 | - | TGCGCCAGCAGCCAAGTCCCCCCGGGGGGAGGCAACTATGGCTACACCTTC | CASSQVPPGGGNYGYTF
TRBJ1-3 | - | TRBV19 | - | TGTGCCAGTAGTGCCCTTGGACGGACCTCTGGAAACACCATATATTTT | CASSALGRTSGNTIYF
TRBJ2-5 | - | TRBV5-1 | TRBD1 | TGCGCCAGCAGCCCGACCGGGACAGTCGGGCAAGAGACCCAGTACTTC | CASSPTGTVGQETQYF
TRBJ1-6 | - | TRBV2 | - | TGTGCCAGCAGTGTGCGGCCAGGGCCGTATTCACCCCTCCACTTT | CASSVRPGPYSPLHF
TRBJ2-6 | - | TRBV27 | - | TGTGCCAGCAGCCTCCGGGCCCAAGCCCCCTCTGGGGCCAACGTCCTGACTTTC | CASSLRAQAPSGANVLTF
TRBJ2-3 | - | TRBV12-5 | TRBD2 | TGTGCTAGTCTAGCGGAAAGCAGGGCAGATACGCAGTATTTT | CASLAESRADTQYF
TRBJ1-1 | - | TRBV29-1 | - | TGCAGCGGCGGTCTCAGGGGTCGGAACACTGAAGCTTTCTTT | CSGGLRGRNTEAFF
TRBJ1-3 | once | TRBV9 | - | TGTGCCAGCAGCGAACACCTCTCTGGAAACACCATATATTTT | CASSEHLSGNTIYF
TRBJ1-5 | - | TRBV18 | - | TGTGCCAGCTCACCATCCCGTGATCAGCCCCAGCATTTT | CASSPSRDQPQHF
TRBJ1-4 | - | TRBV30 | - | TGTGCCTGGAGTGTACGAGAGGAAAAACTGTTTTTT | CAWSVREEKLFF
TRBJ2-2 | - | TRBV28 | TRBD1 | TGTGCCAGCAGCCCCAGCAGGGGGCGTCCCGGGGAGCTGTTTTTT | CASSPSRGRPGELFF
TRBJ1-1 | - | TRBV19 | - | TGTGCCAGTAGTATACTGCAGGGAGGCACTGAAGCTTTCTTT | CASSILQGGTEAFF
TRBJ1-1 | once | TRBV5-1 | - | TGCGCCAGTACGCCCGGACCGTCGGGGGCGAACACTGAAGCTTTCTTT | CASTPGPSGANTEAFF
TRBJ2-7 | - | TRBV27 | - | TGTGCCAGCAGTTTCCAGTTTTCCTACGAGCAGTACTTC | CASSFQFSYEQYF
TRBJ2-5 | - | TRBV11-1 | - | TGTGCCAGCAGCTTATTTTCGGACGGTCAAGAGACCCAGTACTTC | CASSLFSDGQETQYF
TRBJ2-2 | - | TRBV21-1 | - | TGTGCCAGCAGCTATGGACAGGGGGTGACCGGGGAGCTGTTTTTT | CASSYGQGVTGELFF
TRBJ1-1 | - | TRBV6-1 | - | TGTGCCAGCAGTGAACCCGGGAAGAACACTGAAGCTTTCTTT | CASSEPGKNTEAFF
TRBJ2-3 | - | TRBV25-1 | - | TGTGCCAGCCGCGGGAGCACAGATACGCAGTATTTT | CASRGSTDTQYF
TRBJ2-7 | - | TRBV7-9 | - | TGTGCCAGCAGCCTAATCGCAGGGAGCGAGAGACCCTCCTACGAGCAGTACTTC | CASSLIAGSERPSYEQYF
TRBJ2-7 | - | TRBV28 | TRBD1 | TGTGCCAGCAGCTCCCCCGGGACAGGGGGCTCCTACGAGCAGTACTTC | CASSSPGTGGSYEQYF
TRBJ2-1 | - | TRBV11-3 | - | TGTGCCAGCAGCTCCGGGCTAGATAGGGTAAATGAGCAGTTCTTC | CASSSGLDRVNEQFF
TRBJ1-2 | - | TRBV4-2 | - | TGTGCCAGCAGCCCAGACGTCGGGGTACGGGACTATGGCTACACCTTC | CASSPDVGVRDYGYTF
TRBJ1-2 | - | TRBV27 | TRBD1 | TGTGCCAGCAGACATACCGGGACAGCGAATGGCTACACCTTC | CASRHTGTANGYTF
TRBJ2-1 | once | TRBV6-5 | - | TGTGCCAGCAGTTACTCGAGTCCGGGATCAGGGCAGTTCTTC | CASSYSSPGSGQFF
TRBJ2-5 | - | TRBV7-7 | TRBD2 | TGTGCCAGCAGCCCGGGGGGACTACCTTCCGGGACCCAGTACTTC | CASSPGGLPSGTQYF
TRBJ1-5 | few | TRBV10-1 | - | TGCGCCAGCAGGAGGGCCCCTGGGGAGCCCCAGCATTTT | CASRRAPGEPQHF
TRBJ2-1 | - | TRBV30 | TRBD2 | TGTGCCTGGGGGGACGGGACTAGCCTTGTCAATGAGCAGTTCTTC | CAWGDGTSLVNEQFF
TRBJ1-3 | - | TRBV2 | TRBD1 | TGTGCCAGCACCGTACAGGGGGCAAGTGGAAACACCATATATTTT | CASTVQGASGNTIYF
TRBJ2-7 | once | TRBV4-1 | TRBD2 | TGCGCCAGCAGCCAAGCCGGGACTAGTTCCTTCGAGCAGTACTTC | CASSQAGTSSFEQYF
TRBJ2-7 | - | TRBV28 | - | TGTGCCAGCAGGGGTCCCACCTCCTACGAGCAGTACTTC | CASRGPTSYEQYF
TRBJ2-1 | once | TRBV7-9 | - | TGTGCCAGCAGCCCAACGGACTGGTATTACAATGAGCAGTTCTTC | CASSPTDWYYNEQFF
TRBJ2-7 | - | TRBV6-5 | - | TGTGCCAGCAGTTACTGGGGCAGGGCGGACTACGAGCAGTACTTC | CASSYWGRADYEQYF
TRBJ2-6 | - | TRBV18 | - | TGTGCCAGCTCACCTCTCCTCTCTGGGGCCAACGTCCTGACTTTC | CASSPLLSGANVLTF
TRBJ1-1 | - | TRBV19 | - | TGTGCCAGTAGTATAGTGCCAGGGCGGAACACTGAAGCTTTCTTT | CASSIVPGRNTEAFF
TRBJ1-1 | few | TRBV29-1 | - | TGCAGCGTTGAAGCGAATCCGGGCGGGGGCACTGAAGCTTTCTTT | CSVEANPGGGTEAFF
TRBJ1-2 | - | TRBV7-6 | - | TGTGCCAGCAGCCCGGGGGCCGGTACTAACTATGGCTACACCTTC | CASSPGAGTNYGYTF
TRBJ1-1 | - | TRBV7-2 | TRBD1 | TGTGCCAGCAGTCTTACCGGGACAGTGAACACTGAAGCTTTCTTT | CASSLTGTVNTEAFF
TRBJ2-3 | - | TRBV18 | TRBD2 | TGTGCCAGCTCACCACTGATCAGCGGGAGGTCTGCAGATACGCAGTATTTT | CASSPLISGRSADTQYF
TRBJ2-1 | - | TRBV2 | - | TGTGCCAGCAGCTGGGACCACAATGAGCAGTTCTTC | CASSWDHNEQFF
TRBJ2-3 | - | TRBV29-1 | - | TGCAGCGTTGTTAGGGGGAGGGGGCAGGGGAGCACAGATACGCAGTATTTT | CSVVRGRGQGSTDTQYF
TRBJ2-7 | - | TRBV6-1 | - | TGTGCCAGCAGTGAAGCGGCGACAGGAGACTACGAGCAGTACTTC | CASSEAATGDYEQYF
TRBJ2-3 | - | TRBV4-2 | - | TGTGCCAGCAGCCAAGGAGTTCGGGTCGACACAGGCACAGATACGCAGTATTTT | CASSQGVRVDTGTDTQYF
TRBJ1-2 | once | TRBV11-2 | - | TGTGCCAGCAGCTTAGGAGATTCTACTAACTATGGCTACACCTTC | CASSLGDSTNYGYTF
TRBJ2-3 | - | TRBV29-1 | TRBD2 | TGCAGCGCGCGACTAGCGGGTGTAGATACGCAGTATTTT | CSARLAGVDTQYF
TRBJ2-3 | - | TRBV29-1 | TRBD2 | TGCAGCGTGAGGACTAGCGGGAGATCAGATACGCAGTATTTT | CSVRTSGRSDTQYF
TRBJ2-3 | - | TRBV28 | - | TGTGCCAGCAGACCGCAGGCCACAGATACGCAGTATTTT | CASRPQATDTQYF
TRBJ2-1 | - | TRBV7-3 | - | TGTGCCAGCAGTCACCTTGGCGCTTACAATGAGCAGTTCTTC | CASSHLGAYNEQFF
TRBJ1-1 | - | TRBV2 | TRBD1 | TGTGCCAGCACCCCAGGGGGGGCGCGGAACACTGAAGCTTTCTTT | CASTPGGARNTEAFF
TRBJ1-1 | - | TRBV15 | - | TGTGCCACCAGCAGAGGTAGGGCTGAAGCTTTCTTT | CATSRGRAEAFF
TRBJ1-4 | - | TRBV15 | TRBD1 | TGTGCCACAAGAACAGGGGGCGCCGGTGAAAAACTGTTTTTT | CATRTGGAGEKLFF
TRBJ1-1 | - | TRBV19 | - | TGTGCCAGTAGTGGAGGCACCGGCGGTGAAGCTTTCTTT | CASSGGTGGEAFF
TRBJ1-1 | - | TRBV5-1 | - | TGCGCCAGCAGCTCCACAGGTCAGGCGAACACTGAAGCTTTCTTT | CASSSTGQANTEAFF
TRBJ1-3 | - | TRBV9 | - | TGTGCCAGCAGCGGTTTCAACACCATATATTTT | CASSGFNTIYF
TRBJ2-7 | - | TRBV5-4 | - | TGTGCCAGCAGCTTGGATGGAAAAAGGAGCTCCTACGAGCAGTACTTC | CASSLDGKRSSYEQYF